These 12 T cell receptor beta chains came from one sample sequenced in a study of siplizumab effects on memory and regulatory T cells. Method: immunoSEQ multiplex PCR; TCRdb's copy keeps in-frame clones and lacks some. The data contain some 110,000 clones, about 94% of them singletons. Material: non-Treg CD4+ T cells sorted from blood. These receptors originate from a human donor in good health.

The chain links TRBV11-2 to TRBJ1-6; 8 bases map to TRBD1. V lost 2 bases to trimming and J lost 10 bases; unmatched junction nucleotides: 7. The CDR3 is 15 amino acids. The V gene's germline CDR1 is SGHAT and CDR2 FQNNGV. This CDR3 is CASSLSPGGESPLHF. The CDR3 DNA sequence: TGTGCCAGCAGCTTATCTCCAGGGGGCGAGTCACCCCTCCACTTT.

The J gene is TRBJ2-5, the V gene TRBV2, with 8 bases that match TRBD1. The CDR3 loop spans 14 amino acids. V lost 6 bases and J lost 4; bases outside the gene matches: 7. Looked up from germline, CDR1 is SNHLY and CDR2 is FYNNEI. The CDR3 DNA sequence: TGTGCCAGCAGCCGACAGGGGAATTTAGAGACCCAGTACTTC. It encodes CASSRQGNLETQYF.

This chain uses TRBV5-1 with TRBJ2-5; D unclear. This CDR3 spans 13 amino acids. V was shortened by 4 bases and J by 0 bases, with 7 bases between the two germline ends. Germline lookup yields CDR1 SGHRS and CDR2 YFSETQ. The CDR3 DNA sequence: TGCGCCAGCAGCCAGCAGAACCAAGAGACCCAGTACTTC. Translating gives CASSQQNQETQYF.

The chain has TRBV2 and TRBJ2-7, with 13 bases fitting TRBD2. The CDR3 sequence is 15 residues long. CDR1 and CDR2 (germline): SNHLY, FYNNEI. Unmatched junction bases numbered 7, after V lost 7 bases and J lost 4 bases. The CDR3 DNA reads as TGTGCCAGCAAGAGGACTAGCGGGAGCGAGTACGAGCAGTACTTC. Translated: CASKRTSGSEYEQYF.

As for this clone: Compared with germline, one end of the junction differs, possibly owing to a read error. In nucleotides, the CDR3 is TGTGCCAGTAGATCGGGGCCATTCATCCCAGAGCTGTTCTTC. Translating gives CASRSGPFIPELFF. V is TRBV19 and J is TRBJ2-1; D might be TRBD1 or TRBD2, each matching 5 bases. Germline lookup yields CDR1 LNHDA and CDR2 SQIVND (reference sequence). CDR3 size: 14 residues.

The chain employs TRBV6-1 and TRBJ1-2; D might be TRBD1 (6 bases). The CDR3 is 13 amino acids. Germline V gives CDR1 MNHNS, CDR2 SASEGT. Trimming left V 8 bases short and J 5 bases short, with 15 bases between. CDR3 sequence (DNA): TGTGCCAGCTCCTCCGGGGGCTTTTATGGCTACACCTTC. Its protein product is CASSSGGFYGYTF.

This rearrangement joins TRBV6-1 to TRBJ2-5; maybe TRBD2 (7 bases). CDR1 MNHNS and CDR2 SASEGT come from the germline V gene. V lost 4 bases, J lost 4 bases, and 19 bases lay in between. The CDR3 spans 16 residues. The CDR3 here is CASSGNGGALAETQYF. The CDR3 nucleotides read TGTGCCAGCAGTGGGAATGGGGGGGCCCTGGCAGAGACCCAGTACTTC.

The V call is TRBV18, the J call TRBJ1-5, with a weak D call TRBD1 (6 bases). V shed 6 bases and J shed 7 bases, with 13 bases lying between them. Germline assignment: CDR1 KGHSH and CDR2 LQKENI. This CDR3 has 13 amino acids. This chain's CDR3 is CASSPEGEQPQHF. The CDR3 coding sequence is TGTGCCAGCTCCCCCGAGGGGGAACAGCCCCAGCATTTT.

A single count supports this clone. The chain employs TRBV29-1 and TRBJ2-1; weak D call: TRBD2 (6 bases). Germline V CDR1 and CDR2: SQVTM, ANQGSEA. This CDR3 region has 13 residues. Trimming removed 6 bases from V and 8 bases from J, with 17 bases in between. The CDR3 nucleotides are TGCAGCGTCGGTAAGACTAGTTTGCATGAGCAGTTCTTC. It encodes CSVGKTSLHEQFF.

This chain links TRBV5-1 with TRBJ2-3; D perhaps matches TRBD1 (8 bases). CDR1 SGHRS and CDR2 YFSETQ come from the germline V gene. This CDR3 contains 15 residues. V was clipped by 2 bases and J by 0 bases, with 10 bases between them. In DNA form, the CDR3 reads TGCGCCAGCAGCTTACAGGGGGGGAGCACAGATACGCAGTATTTT. This translates into CASSLQGGSTDTQYF.

The chain has TRBV19 and TRBJ2-7; D not resolved. Trimming removed 5 bases at V and 6 bases at J, with 11 bases between. This CDR3 contains 12 residues. CDR1 and CDR2 from the germline V gene are LNHDA and SQIVND (reference sequence). CDR3 residues: CASSAFVPEQYF. The CDR3 coding sequence is TGTGCCAGTAGTGCCTTCGTCCCCGAGCAGTACTTC.

The chain joins TRBV6-5 to TRBJ2-7; D not certain. Trimming stripped 2 bases from V and 4 bases from J, with 18 bases between. The germline gives CDR1 MNHEY, CDR2 SVGAGI. The CDR3 consists of 16 residues. DNA of the CDR3: TGTGCCAGCAGTTACATTGGGCCAGAGAAGTCATACGAGCAGTACTTC. Translating gives CASSYIGPEKSYEQYF.